This T cell receptor beta chain was found in a study of cytomegalovirus exposure and HLA in healthy donors. Study-level results: HLA allele associations emerged for roughly 17,000 TCR beta sequences in a later analysis, at 0.05 false discovery rate. In vitro checks showed that a few CMV-associated chains really do target CMV antigens. Sequencing depth across donors, presence/absence analyses assumed, was roughly uniform. It emerged from a later analysis that several of the most significant clusters appeared to be linked to common viral pathogens.

Primers: 60 Vbeta forward and 13 Jbeta reverse. The repertoire was sequenced with immunoSEQ multiplex PCR; TCRdb's copy has only in-frame clones and lacks some. The profile shows about 160,000 clones, approximately 80% of them singletons. Turning to this clone: The antigen remains undetermined.

Trimming stripped 2 bases from V and 1 base from J, with 12 bases between. CDR3 length equals 16 residues. Germline CDR1 and CDR2: KGHSH and LQKENI. The sample comprised PBMCs. The sequence came from a man aged 30-40 years in good health and CMV-seronegative. This chain links TRBV18 with TRBJ1-5; D not certain. The CDR3 reads CASSPDRGESNQPQHF. The CDR3 DNA follows: TGTGCCAGCTCACCAGATCGGGGTGAGAGCAATCAGCCCCAGCATTTT.